The 3 T cell receptor beta chains presented below share a single source sample, sequenced in a study of cytomegalovirus exposure and HLA in healthy donors. The PCR contained 60 Vbeta and 13 Jbeta primers. Repertoires were generated with immunoSEQ multiplex PCR, while TCRdb's copy carries only in-frame clones and drops some. The sample lists roughly 100,000 clones; 70% to 85% were seen once. The source material was PBMCs. The receptors come from a man aged 25 to 40 in good health and CMV-seropositive.

This clone was counted a single time. This CDR3 is CASSFRRVAYEQYF. The CDR3 DNA reads TGTGCCAGCAGTTTTCGGCGGGTTGCCTACGAGCAGTACTTC. V is TRBV28 and J is TRBJ2-7; maybe TRBD2 (5 bases). Trimming took 3 bases from V and 2 from J, leaving 11 bases between them. The CDR3 is made up of 14 amino acids. Germline-derived CDR1 and CDR2 are MDHEN and SYDVKM. Using reference TRBV28 and TRBJ2-7 for the parts outside the CDR3, the full variable domain is DVKVTQSSRYLVKRTGEKVFLECVQDMDHENMFWYRQDPGLGLRLIYFSYDVKMKEKGDIPEGYSVSREKKERFSLILESASTNQTSMYLCASSFRRVAYEQYFGPGTRLTVT.

The chain links TRBV7-3 to TRBJ1-3; D might be TRBD1 (6 bases). Trimming left V 5 bases short and J 0 bases short, with 11 bases between. Germline loops: CDR1 SGHTA, CDR2 FQGTGA. The CDR3 contains 15 residues. CDR3 nucleotide sequence: TGTGCCAGCAGCCTACAGGGTACCTCTGGAAACACCATATATTTT. Amino acid sequence: CASSLQGTSGNTIYF.

This sequence joins TRBV19 and TRBJ1-5, with 10 bases fitting TRBD1. Germline V gene lookup returns CDR1 LNHDA and CDR2 SQIVND (reference sequence). With 5 bases clipped from V and 7 bases from J, the junction kept 5 bases outside the gene matches. The CDR3 has 14 residues. The CDR3: CASSPGTGEQPQHF. CDR3 nucleotides: TGTGCCAGTAGTCCAGGGACAGGGGAGCAGCCCCAGCATTTT.